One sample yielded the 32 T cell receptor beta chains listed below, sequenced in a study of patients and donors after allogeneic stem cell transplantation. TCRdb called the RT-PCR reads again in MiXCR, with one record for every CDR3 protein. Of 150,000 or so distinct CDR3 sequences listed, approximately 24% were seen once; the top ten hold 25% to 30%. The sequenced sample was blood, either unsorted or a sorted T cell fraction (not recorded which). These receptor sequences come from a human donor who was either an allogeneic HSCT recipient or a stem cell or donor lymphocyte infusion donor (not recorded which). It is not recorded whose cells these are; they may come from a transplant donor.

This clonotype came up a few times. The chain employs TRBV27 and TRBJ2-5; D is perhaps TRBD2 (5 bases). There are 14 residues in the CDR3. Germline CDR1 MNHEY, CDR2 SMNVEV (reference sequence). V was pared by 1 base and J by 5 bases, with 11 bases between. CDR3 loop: CASSLWAGGETQYF. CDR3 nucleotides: TGTGCCAGCAGTTTATGGGCGGGCGGGGAGACCCAGTACTTC.

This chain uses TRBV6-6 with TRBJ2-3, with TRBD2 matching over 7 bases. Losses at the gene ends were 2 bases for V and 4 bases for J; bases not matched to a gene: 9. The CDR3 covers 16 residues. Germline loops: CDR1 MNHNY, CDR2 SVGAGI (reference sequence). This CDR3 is CASSYGTGGPADTQYF. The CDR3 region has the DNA TGTGCCAGCAGTTACGGGACGGGAGGTCCCGCAGATACGCAGTATTTT.

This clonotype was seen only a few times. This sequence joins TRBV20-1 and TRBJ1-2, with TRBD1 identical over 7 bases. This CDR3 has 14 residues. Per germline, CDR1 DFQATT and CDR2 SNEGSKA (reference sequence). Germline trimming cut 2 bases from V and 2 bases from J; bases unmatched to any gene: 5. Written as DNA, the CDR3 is TGCAGTGCTAGACCCGGGACAGTCAACTATGGCTACACCTTC. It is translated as CSARPGTVNYGYTF.

The CDR3 DNA reads as TGTGCCAGCAGTCGACAGGGGGATGAACTGTTTTTT. This encodes CASSRQGDELFF. The gene calls are TRBV6-6 and TRBJ1-4; TRBD1 matches 9 bases. There are 12 residues in the CDR3. CDR1 is MNHNY and CDR2 is SVGAGI in the germline V gene (reference sequence). Trimming took 5 bases from V and 12 from J; bases not matched to a gene: 4.

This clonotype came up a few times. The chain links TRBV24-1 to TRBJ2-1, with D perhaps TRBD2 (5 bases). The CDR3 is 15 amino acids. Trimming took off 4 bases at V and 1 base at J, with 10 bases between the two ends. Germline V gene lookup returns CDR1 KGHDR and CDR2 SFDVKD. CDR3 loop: CATSDRSGSYNEQFF. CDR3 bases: TGTGCCACCAGTGACCGAAGCGGTTCCTACAATGAGCAGTTCTTC.

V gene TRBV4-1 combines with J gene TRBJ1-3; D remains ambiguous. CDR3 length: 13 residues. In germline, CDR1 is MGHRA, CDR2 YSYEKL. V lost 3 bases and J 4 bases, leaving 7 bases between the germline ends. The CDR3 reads CASSQKSGNTIYF. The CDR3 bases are TGCGCCAGCAGCCAGAAGTCCGGAAACACCATATATTTT.

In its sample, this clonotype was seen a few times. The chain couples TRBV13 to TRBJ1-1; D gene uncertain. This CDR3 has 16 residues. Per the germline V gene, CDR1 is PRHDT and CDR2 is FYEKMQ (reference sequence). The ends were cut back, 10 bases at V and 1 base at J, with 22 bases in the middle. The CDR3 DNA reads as TGTGCCATCTCGGTACCCGAATGGGATCCGAACACTGAAGCTTTCTTT. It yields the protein CAISVPEWDPNTEAFF.

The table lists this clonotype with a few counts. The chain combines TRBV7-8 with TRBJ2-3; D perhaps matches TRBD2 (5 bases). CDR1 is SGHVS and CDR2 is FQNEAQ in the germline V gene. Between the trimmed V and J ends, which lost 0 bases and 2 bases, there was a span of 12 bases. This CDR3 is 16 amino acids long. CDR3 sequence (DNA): TGTGCCAGCAGCTTAGCGCGCGGAGGTTTCACAGATACGCAGTATTTT. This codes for CASSLARGGFTDTQYF.

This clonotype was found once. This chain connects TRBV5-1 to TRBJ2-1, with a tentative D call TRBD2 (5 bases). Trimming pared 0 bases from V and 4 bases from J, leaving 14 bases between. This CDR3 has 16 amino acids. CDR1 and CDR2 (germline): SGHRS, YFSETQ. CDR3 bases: TGCGCCAGCAGCTTGGGATTAGCGCAAGGATACAATGAGCAGTTCTTC. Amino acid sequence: CASSLGLAQGYNEQFF.

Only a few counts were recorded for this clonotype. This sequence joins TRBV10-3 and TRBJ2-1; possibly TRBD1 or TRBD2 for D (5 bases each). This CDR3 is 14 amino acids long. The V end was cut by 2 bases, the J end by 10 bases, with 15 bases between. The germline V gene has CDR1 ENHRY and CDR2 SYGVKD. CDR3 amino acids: CAISEPGPGEEQFF. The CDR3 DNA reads TGTGCCATCAGTGAGCCGGGACCGGGCGAAGAGCAGTTCTTC.

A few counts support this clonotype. CDR3 nucleotides: TGTGCCAGCAGCCTGGGAGGGACCTCCTACAATGAGCAGTTCTTC. This codes for CASSLGGTSYNEQFF. V usage is TRBV11-1 and J usage is TRBJ2-1, with 7 nucleotides matching TRBD2. V gave up 5 bases and J gave up 0 bases; unmatched junction bases: 4. Germline assignment: CDR1 SGHAT and CDR2 FQDESV (reference sequence). The CDR3 loop spans 15 amino acids. The whole variable domain, filled in from reference TRBV11-1 and TRBJ2-1, reads EAEVAQSPRYKITEKSQAVAFWCDPISGHATLYWYRQILGQGPELLVQFQDESVVDDSQLPKDRFSAERLKGVDSTLKIQPAELGDSAMYLCASSLGGTSYNEQFFGPGTRLTVL.

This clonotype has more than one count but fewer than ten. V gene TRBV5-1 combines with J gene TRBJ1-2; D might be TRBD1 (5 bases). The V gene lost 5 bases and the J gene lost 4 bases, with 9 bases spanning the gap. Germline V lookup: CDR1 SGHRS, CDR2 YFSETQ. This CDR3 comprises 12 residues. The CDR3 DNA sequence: TGCGCCAGCAGTATGGGGGGCTATGGCTACACCTTC. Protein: CASSMGGYGYTF.

The CDR3 sequence: CSASGSSNTGELFF. The CDR3 DNA is TGCAGTGCTAGTGGTAGTTCGAACACCGGGGAGCTGTTTTTT. The chain links TRBV20-1 to TRBJ2-2; D not certain. The CDR3 spans 14 residues. Germline CDR1 DFQATT, CDR2 SNEGSKA (reference sequence). The V end lost 3 bases, the J end lost 0 bases, and 8 bases lay between the germline ends.

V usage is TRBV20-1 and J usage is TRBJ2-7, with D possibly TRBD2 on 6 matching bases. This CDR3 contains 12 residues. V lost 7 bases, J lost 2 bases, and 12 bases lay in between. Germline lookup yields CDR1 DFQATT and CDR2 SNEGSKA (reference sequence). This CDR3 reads CSVGRGTYEQYF. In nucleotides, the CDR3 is TGCAGTGTGGGACGGGGGACCTACGAGCAGTACTTC.

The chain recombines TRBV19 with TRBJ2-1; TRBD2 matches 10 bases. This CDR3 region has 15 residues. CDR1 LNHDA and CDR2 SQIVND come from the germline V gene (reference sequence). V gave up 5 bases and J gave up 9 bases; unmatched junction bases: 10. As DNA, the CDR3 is TGTGCCAGTAGTCCCCAGTCTAGCGGGGGACTTGAGCAGTTCTTC. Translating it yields CASSPQSSGGLEQFF.

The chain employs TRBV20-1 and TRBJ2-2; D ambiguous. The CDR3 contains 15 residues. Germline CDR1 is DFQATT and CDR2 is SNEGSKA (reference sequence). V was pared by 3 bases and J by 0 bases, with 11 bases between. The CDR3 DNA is TGCAGTGCTAGTCGGACCGGGCCGAACACCGGGGAGCTGTTTTTT. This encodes CSASRTGPNTGELFF.

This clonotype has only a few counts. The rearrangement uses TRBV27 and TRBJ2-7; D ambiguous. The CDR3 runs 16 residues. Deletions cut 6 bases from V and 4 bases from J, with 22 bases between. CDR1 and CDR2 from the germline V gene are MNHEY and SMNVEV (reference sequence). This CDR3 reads CASRTLTAREGYEQYF. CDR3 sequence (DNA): TGTGCCAGCAGGACGCTCACCGCGAGAGAAGGTTACGAGCAGTACTTC.

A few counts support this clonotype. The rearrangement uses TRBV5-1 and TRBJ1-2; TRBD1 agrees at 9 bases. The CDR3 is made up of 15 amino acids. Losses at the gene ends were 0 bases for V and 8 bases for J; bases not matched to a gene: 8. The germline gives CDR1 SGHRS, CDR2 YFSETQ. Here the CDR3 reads CASSLGGTGTLGYTF. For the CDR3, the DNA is TGCGCCAGCAGCTTGGGCGGGACAGGGACTCTCGGCTACACCTTC.

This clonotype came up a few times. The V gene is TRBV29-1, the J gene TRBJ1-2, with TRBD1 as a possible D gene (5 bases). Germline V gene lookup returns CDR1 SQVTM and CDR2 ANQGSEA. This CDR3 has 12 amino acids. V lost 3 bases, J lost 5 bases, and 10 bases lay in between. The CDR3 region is CSVDRDRYGYTF. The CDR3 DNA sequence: TGCAGCGTTGACAGGGATCGGTATGGCTACACCTTC.

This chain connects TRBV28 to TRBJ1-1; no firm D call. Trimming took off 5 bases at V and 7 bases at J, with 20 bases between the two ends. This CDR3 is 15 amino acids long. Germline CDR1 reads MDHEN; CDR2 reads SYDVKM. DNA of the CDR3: TGTGCCAGCAGTCCCGCCAGTAACCCGACTTATGAAGCTTTCTTT. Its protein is CASSPASNPTYEAFF. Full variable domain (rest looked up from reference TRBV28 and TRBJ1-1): DVKVTQSSRYLVKRTGEKVFLECVQDMDHENMFWYRQDPGLGLRLIYFSYDVKMKEKGDIPEGYSVSREKKERFSLILESASTNQTSMYLCASSPASNPTYEAFFGQGTRLTVV.

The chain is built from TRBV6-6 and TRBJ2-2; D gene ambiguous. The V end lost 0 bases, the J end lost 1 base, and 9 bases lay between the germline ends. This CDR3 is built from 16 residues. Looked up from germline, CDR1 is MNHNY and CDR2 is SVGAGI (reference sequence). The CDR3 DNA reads TGTGCCAGCAGTTACTCAGGGTGGGAGAACACCGGGGAGCTGTTTTTT. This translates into CASSYSGWENTGELFF.

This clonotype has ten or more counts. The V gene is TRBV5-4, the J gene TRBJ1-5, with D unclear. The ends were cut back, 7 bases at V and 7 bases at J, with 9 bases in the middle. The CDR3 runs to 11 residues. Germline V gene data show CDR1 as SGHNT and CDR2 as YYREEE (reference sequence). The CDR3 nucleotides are TGTGCCAGCCCCCACGGACAGCCCCAGCATTTT. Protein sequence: CASPHGQPQHF.

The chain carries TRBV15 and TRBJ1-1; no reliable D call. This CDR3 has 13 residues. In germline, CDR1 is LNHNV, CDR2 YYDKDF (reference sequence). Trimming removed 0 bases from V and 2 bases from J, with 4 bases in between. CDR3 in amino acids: CATSRDRNTEAFF. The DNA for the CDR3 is TGTGCCACCAGCAGAGACAGAAACACTGAAGCTTTCTTT.

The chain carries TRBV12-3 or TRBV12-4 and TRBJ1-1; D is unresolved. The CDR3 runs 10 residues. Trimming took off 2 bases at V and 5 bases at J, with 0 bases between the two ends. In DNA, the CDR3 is TGTGCCAGCAGTTTAACTGAAGCTTTCTTT. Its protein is CASSLTEAFF.

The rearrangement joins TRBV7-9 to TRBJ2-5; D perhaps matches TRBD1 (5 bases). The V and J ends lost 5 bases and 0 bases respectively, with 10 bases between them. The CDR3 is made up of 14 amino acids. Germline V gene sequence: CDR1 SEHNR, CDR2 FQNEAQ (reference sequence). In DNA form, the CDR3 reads TGTGCCAGCAGCCGAGACAGTAACCAAGAGACCCAGTACTTC. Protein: CASSRDSNQETQYF.

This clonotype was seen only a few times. CDR3 residues: CASSQGRGMGEKLFF. For the CDR3, the DNA is TGTGCCAGCAGCCAAGGAAGAGGGATGGGTGAAAAACTGTTTTTT. The rearrangement links TRBV4-2 to TRBJ1-4; D gene ambiguous. The CDR3 consists of 15 residues. CDR1 and CDR2 from the germline V gene are LGHNA and YNFKEQ. Between the trimmed V and J ends, which lost 1 base and 7 bases, there was a span of 13 bases.

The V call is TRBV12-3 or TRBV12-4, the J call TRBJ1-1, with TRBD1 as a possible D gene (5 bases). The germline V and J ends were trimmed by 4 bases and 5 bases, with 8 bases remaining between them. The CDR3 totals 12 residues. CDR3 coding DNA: TGTGCCAGCAGTTGGAGGGGTACTGAAGCTTTCTTT. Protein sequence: CASSWRGTEAFF.

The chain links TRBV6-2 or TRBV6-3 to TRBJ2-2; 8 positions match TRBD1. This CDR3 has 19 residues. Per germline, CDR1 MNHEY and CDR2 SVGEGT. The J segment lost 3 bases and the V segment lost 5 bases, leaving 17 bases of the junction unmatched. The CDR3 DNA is TGTGCCAGCAGTCCTTACTCCGGGACAGGCCGGGGGCACACCGGGGAGCTGTTTTTT. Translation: CASSPYSGTGRGHTGELFF.

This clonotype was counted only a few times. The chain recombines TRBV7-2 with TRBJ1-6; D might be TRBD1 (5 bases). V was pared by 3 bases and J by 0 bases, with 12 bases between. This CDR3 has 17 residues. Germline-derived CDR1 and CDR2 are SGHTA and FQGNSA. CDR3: CASSLRAGPSYNSPLHF. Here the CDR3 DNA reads TGTGCCAGCAGCTTGCGGGCGGGGCCCTCCTATAATTCACCCCTCCACTTT.

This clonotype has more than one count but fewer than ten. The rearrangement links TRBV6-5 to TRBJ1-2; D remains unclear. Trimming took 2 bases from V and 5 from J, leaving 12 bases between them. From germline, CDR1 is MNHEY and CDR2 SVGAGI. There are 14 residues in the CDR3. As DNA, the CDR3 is TGTGCCAGCAGTTACGTGGCCGCCGAATATGGCTACACCTTC. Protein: CASSYVAAEYGYTF.

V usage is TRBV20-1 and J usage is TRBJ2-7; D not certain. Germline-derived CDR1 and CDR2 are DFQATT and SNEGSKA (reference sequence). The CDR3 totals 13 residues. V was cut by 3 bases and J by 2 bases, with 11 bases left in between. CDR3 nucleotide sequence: TGCAGTGCTAGCGGCAGTATCGCCTACGAGCAGTACTTC. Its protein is CSASGSIAYEQYF.

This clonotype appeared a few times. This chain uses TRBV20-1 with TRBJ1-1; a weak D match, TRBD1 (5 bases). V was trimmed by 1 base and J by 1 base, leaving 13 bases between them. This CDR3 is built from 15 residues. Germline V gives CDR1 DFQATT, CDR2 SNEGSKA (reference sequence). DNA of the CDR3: TGCAGTGCTAGAGTGAAGGGGCTCGGGAACACTGAAGCTTTCTTT. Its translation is CSARVKGLGNTEAFF.